This TCR beta chain was found in a study of Ad26.COV2.S vaccination and SARS-CoV-2 variants. On the study more broadly: Donor allocation was to the COV1001 Ad26.COV2.S trial arm. Broader study findings: After vaccination, substantial breadth of spike-specific CD8+ and CD4+ responses was reported.

A remark on this clone: What it recognizes is unknown.

The repertoire was sequenced with immunoSEQ multiplex PCR; TCRdb's copy has only in-frame clones and lacks some. The sample consists of hundreds of thousands of clones, approximately 92% of them appearing once. Treatment defined: about 20 received Ad26.COV2.S at low or high dose, single or two shots; about 5 received placebo; per-sample allocation not given. Sampling occurred on day 63 after the first vaccine or placebo injection. Donation was by an adult aged 18-55 years who was in Boston. This CDR3 is built from 15 residues. Germline V gene data show CDR1 as MNHEY and CDR2 as SVGAGI. J was trimmed by 7 bases and V by 5 bases; bases with no gene match: 7.

This material consisted of peripheral blood, taken in a trial of Ad26.COV2.S vaccine versus placebo. This receptor was identified in a person aged 18-60 years who received the Ad26.COV2.S COVID-19 vaccine or a placebo. The chain recombines TRBV6-5 with TRBJ1-6; 8 nucleotides agree with TRBD1. In nucleotides, the CDR3 is TGTGCCAGCAGTACCCCAAGACAGGGGAATTCACCCCTCCACTTT. Translating it yields CASSTPRQGNSPLHF.